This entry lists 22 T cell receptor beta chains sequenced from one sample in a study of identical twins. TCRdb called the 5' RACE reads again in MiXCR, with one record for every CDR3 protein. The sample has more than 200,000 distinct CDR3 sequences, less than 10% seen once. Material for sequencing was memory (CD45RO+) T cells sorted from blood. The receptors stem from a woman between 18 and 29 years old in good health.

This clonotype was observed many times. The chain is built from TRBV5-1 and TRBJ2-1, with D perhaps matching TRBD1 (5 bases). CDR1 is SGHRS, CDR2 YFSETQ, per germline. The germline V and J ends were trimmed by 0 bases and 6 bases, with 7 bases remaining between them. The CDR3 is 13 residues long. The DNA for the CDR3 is TGCGCCAGCAGCTTGGCAGGGTCCAATGAGCAGTTCTTC. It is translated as CASSLAGSNEQFF.

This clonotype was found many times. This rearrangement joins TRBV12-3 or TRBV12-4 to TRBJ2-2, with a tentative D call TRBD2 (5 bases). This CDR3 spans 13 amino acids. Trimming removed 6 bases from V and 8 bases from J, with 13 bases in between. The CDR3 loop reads CASSRTQRGELFF. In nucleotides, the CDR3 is TGTGCCAGCAGCCGGACTCAGCGGGGGGAGCTGTTTTTT.

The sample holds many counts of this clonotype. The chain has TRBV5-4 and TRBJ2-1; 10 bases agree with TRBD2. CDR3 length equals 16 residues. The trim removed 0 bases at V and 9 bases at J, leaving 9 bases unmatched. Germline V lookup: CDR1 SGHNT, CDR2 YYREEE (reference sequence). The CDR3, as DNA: TGTGCCAGCAGCTTGGGCCTAGCGGGAGACGGGCCTGAGCAGTTCTTC. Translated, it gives CASSLGLAGDGPEQFF.

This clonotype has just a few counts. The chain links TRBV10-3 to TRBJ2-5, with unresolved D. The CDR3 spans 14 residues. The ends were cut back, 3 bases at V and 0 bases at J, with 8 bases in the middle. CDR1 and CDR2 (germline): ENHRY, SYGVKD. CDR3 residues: CAISERSDQETQYF. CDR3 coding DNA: TGTGCCATCAGTGAAAGGTCAGACCAAGAGACCCAGTACTTC.

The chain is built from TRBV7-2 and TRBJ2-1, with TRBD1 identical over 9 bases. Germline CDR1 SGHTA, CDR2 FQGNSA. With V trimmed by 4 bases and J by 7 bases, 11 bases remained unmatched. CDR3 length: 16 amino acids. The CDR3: CASSYFRQGGKNEQFF. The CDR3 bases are TGTGCCAGCAGCTACTTTAGACAGGGGGGGAAAAATGAGCAGTTCTTC.

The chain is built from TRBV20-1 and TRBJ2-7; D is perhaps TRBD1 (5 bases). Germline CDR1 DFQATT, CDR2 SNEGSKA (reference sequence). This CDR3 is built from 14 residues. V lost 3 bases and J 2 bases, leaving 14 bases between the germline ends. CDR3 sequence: CSASPGWGTYEQYF. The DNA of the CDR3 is TGCAGTGCTAGTCCAGGGTGGGGTACCTACGAGCAGTACTTC.

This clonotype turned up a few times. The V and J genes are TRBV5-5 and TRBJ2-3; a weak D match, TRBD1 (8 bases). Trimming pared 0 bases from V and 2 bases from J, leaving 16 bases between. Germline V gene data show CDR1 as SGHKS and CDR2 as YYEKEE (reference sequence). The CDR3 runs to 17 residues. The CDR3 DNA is TGTGCCAGCAGCTTGGGTCCAACAGGGGGGGTCACAGATACGCAGTATTTT. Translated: CASSLGPTGGVTDTQYF.

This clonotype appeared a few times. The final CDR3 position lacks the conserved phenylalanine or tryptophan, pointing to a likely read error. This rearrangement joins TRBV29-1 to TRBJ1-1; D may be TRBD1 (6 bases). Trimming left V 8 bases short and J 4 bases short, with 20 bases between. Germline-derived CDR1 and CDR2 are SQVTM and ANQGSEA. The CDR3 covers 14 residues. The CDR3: CSLTDGQWGTEAFL. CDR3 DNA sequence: TGCAGCCTCACAGACGGACAGTGGGGCACTGAAGCTTTCCTT.

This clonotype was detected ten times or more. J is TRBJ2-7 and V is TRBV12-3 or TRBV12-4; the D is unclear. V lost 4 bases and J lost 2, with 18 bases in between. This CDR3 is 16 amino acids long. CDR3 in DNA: TGTGCCAGCAGTTCACGGCTTAAAGAATCCCCCTACGAGCAGTACTTC. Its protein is CASSSRLKESPYEQYF.

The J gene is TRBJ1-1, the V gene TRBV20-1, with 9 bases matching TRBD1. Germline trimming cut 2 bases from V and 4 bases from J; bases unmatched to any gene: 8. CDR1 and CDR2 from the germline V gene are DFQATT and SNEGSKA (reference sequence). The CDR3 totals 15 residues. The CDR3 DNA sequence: TGCAGTGCTAGAAAACAGGGGGCTATCGGCACTGAAGCTTTCTTT. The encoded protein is CSARKQGAIGTEAFF.

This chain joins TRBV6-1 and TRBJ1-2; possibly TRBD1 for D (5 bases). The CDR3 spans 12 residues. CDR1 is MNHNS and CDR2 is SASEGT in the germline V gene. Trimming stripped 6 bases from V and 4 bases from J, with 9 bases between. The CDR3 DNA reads TGTGCCAGCAGCGATCAGGGCTATGGCTACACCTTC. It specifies CASSDQGYGYTF.

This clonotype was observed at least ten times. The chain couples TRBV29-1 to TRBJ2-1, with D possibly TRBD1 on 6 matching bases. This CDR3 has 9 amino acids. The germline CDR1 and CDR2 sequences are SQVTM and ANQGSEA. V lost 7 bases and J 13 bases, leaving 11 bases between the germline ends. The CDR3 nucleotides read TGCAGCGCTGGGACAATACAGTTCTTC. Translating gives CSAGTIQFF.

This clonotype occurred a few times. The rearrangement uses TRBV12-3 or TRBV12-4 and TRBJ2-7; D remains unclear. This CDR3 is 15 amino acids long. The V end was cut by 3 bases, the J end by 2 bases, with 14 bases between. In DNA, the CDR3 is TGTGCCAGCAGTTTTGGGCTCCCCCCCCCCTACGAGCAGTACTTC. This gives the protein CASSFGLPPPYEQYF.

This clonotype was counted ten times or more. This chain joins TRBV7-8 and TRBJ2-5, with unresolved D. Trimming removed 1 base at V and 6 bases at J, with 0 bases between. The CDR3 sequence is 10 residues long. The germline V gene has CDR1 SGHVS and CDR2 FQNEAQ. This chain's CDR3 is CASSLETQYF. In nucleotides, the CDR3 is TGTGCCAGCAGCTTAGAGACCCAGTACTTC.

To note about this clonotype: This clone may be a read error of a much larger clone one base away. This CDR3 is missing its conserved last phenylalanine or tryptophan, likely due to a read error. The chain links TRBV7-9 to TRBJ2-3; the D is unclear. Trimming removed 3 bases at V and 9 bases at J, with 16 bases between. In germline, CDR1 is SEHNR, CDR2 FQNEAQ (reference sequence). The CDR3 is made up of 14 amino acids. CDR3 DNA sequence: TGTGCCAGCAGCTTTGGCCAGGATGTTGGAACGCAGTATTAT. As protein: CASSFGQDVGTQYY.

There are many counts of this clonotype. The DNA for the CDR3 is TGTGCCAGTAGGGGGACAGTTCGCTCACCCCTCCACTTT. Translation: CASRGTVRSPLHF. The chain joins TRBV12-3 or TRBV12-4 to TRBJ1-6; 7 positions match TRBD1. The CDR3 is 13 residues long. The V segment lost 9 bases and the J segment 10 bases; nucleotides outside the gene matches: 9.

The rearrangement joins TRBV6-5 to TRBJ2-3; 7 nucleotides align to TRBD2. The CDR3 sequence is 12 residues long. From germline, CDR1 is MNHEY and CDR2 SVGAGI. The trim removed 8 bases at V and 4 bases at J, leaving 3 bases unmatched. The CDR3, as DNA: TGTGCCAGCGGCGGGGGATCAGATACGCAGTATTTT. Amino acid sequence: CASGGGSDTQYF.

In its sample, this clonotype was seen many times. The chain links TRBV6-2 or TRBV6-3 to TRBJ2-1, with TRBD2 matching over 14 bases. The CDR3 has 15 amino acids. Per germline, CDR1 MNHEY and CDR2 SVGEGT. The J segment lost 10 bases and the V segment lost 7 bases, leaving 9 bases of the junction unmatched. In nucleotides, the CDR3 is TGTGCCAGCAACCCCGGGACTAGCGGGAGCCGGGAGCAGTTCTTC. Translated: CASNPGTSGSREQFF.

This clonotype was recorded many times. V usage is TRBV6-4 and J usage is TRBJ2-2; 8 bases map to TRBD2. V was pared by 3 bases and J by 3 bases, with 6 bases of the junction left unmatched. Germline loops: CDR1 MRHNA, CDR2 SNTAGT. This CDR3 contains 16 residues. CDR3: CASSESGGLDTGELFF. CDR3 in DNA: TGTGCCAGCAGTGAAAGCGGGGGCCTTGACACCGGGGAGCTGTTTTTT.

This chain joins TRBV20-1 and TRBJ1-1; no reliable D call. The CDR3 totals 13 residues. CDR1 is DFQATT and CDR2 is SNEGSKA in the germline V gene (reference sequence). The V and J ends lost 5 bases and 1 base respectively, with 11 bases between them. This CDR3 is CSAPSPANTEAFF. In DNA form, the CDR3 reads TGCAGTGCTCCAAGTCCAGCGAACACTGAAGCTTTCTTT.

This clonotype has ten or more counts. As DNA, the CDR3 is TGTGCCAGCAGTTACGAGGTAGCGGGGGGAAATGAGCAGTTCTTC. This sequence encodes CASSYEVAGGNEQFF. The chain is built from TRBV6-5 and TRBJ2-1, with 10 bases matching TRBD2. CDR1 is MNHEY and CDR2 is SVGAGI in the germline V gene. V shed 2 bases and J 7 bases; nucleotides not matched to a gene: 5. The CDR3 is 15 residues long.

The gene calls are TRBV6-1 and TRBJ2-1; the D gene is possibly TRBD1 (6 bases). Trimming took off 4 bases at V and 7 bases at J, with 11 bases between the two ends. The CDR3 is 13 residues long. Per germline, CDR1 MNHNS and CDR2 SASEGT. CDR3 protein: CASSGAGANEQFF. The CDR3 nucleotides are TGTGCCAGCAGTGGGGCAGGGGCGAATGAGCAGTTCTTC.